This TCR beta chain was captured in a study of cytomegalovirus exposure and HLA in healthy donors. Findings of the study overall: As was reported, the HLA-A and HLA-B alleles of most subjects were accurately predicted from TCR beta sequences. When analyzed later, a missense DCLRE1C variant was found to be linked to TCR beta V- and J-gene trimming.

Researchers ran the PCR with 60 Vbeta and 13 Jbeta primers. Profiling relied on immunoSEQ multiplex PCR, and the TCRdb table lists in-frame clones only, not all of them. The sample carries under 150,000 clones, over 65% recorded once. V lost 2 bases to trimming and J lost 3 bases; unmatched junction nucleotides: 2. Germline V lookup: CDR1 MGHDK, CDR2 SYGVNS. This CDR3 contains 15 residues. About this clone: The antigen is not known.

The rearrangement links TRBV25-1 to TRBJ2-1; 9 bases map to TRBD1. The specimen sequenced was PBMCs. This receptor was identified in a woman between 40 and 55 years old in good health and CMV-seropositive. The CDR3 here is CASSETGGRYNEQFF. DNA for the CDR3: TGTGCCAGCAGTGAAACAGGGGGCCGCTACAATGAGCAGTTCTTC.